This T cell receptor (beta chain) is from a study of blood T cell repertoires in COVID-19. Study context: From the United States, Italy and Spain came samples of acute and convalescent COVID-19. The cDNA or gDNA used as material had been derived from T cells, B-cell-depleted T cells, or PBMCs.

The CDR3 has 15 amino acids. Germline trimming cut 5 bases from V and 5 bases from J; bases unmatched to any gene: 4. Germline V lookup: CDR1 SGHTA, CDR2 FQGNSA. Original processing methods: Reference gene primer amplification in the assay estimated nucleated cell counts. Assay used: immunoSEQ multiplex PCR; TCRdb lists only in-frame clones, some missing. D and trimming were read from the DNA, whereas the V and J calls and clone size are those reported in that table. The sample lists roughly 160,000 clones, about 74% occurring once. This receptor was identified in a woman aged 80 or over with acute or convalescent COVID-19. The chain has TRBV7-2 and TRBJ2-7, with 15 bases fitting TRBD2. Sequences were obtained from peripheral blood. In nucleotides, the CDR3 is TGTGCCAGCAGCCTGCGGACTAGCGGGAGGGACGAGCAGTACTTC. It is translated as CASSLRTSGRDEQYF.